The sequence of this T cell receptor beta chain was determined in a study of T cell changes during pregnancy in multiple sclerosis. There are 16 residues in the CDR3. Germline V gene data show CDR1 as SGHRS and CDR2 as YFSETQ. J gave up 1 base and V 0 bases, and 3 bases lay outside the gene matches. Assay: immunoSEQ multiplex PCR; the TCRdb copy retains only in-frame clones and omits some. The table includes around 73,000 clones, around 94% detected once. Sample: peripheral blood, taken in the third trimester of pregnancy. The chain carries TRBV5-1 and TRBJ1-2; TRBD1 matches at 10 bases. The receptor comes from a female donor in good health, enrolled as a control in a pregnancy study. As DNA, the CDR3 is TGCGCCAGCAGCTTGGCCCGGGACAGGGGTAACTATGGCTACACCTTC. Its translation is CASSLARDRGNYGYTF.